What follows are 15 T cell receptor beta chains derived from one specimen sequenced in a study of blood T cell repertoires in COVID-19. Sequencing was performed with immunoSEQ multiplex PCR; in TCRdb, only in-frame clones are kept and a portion is missing. There are 95,000 to 100,000 clones in the sample; approximately 79% occur only once, and about a sixth lies in the top ten. The sequencing input was peripheral blood. The source of these receptors is a woman of 80 years or more with active or convalescent COVID-19.

V and J are TRBV6-5 and TRBJ1-2, with 7 nucleotides matching TRBD1. The CDR3 sequence is 13 residues long. V lost 6 bases, J lost 9 bases, and 10 bases stayed unmatched. Per the germline V gene, CDR1 is MNHEY and CDR2 is SVGAGI. The CDR3 sequence: CASRSTGLERYTF. The CDR3, as DNA: TGTGCCAGCAGATCGACAGGGTTAGAGCGCTACACCTTC.

This chain joins TRBV12-3 or TRBV12-4 and TRBJ2-7; no firm D call. This CDR3 region has 12 residues. V lost 5 bases, J lost 0 bases, and 5 bases lay in between. CDR3 loop: CASSTNSYEQYF. The CDR3 DNA follows: TGTGCCAGCAGTACAAACTCCTACGAGCAGTACTTC.

V and J are TRBV28 and TRBJ2-1; 7 bases match TRBD2. The germline gives CDR1 MDHEN, CDR2 SYDVKM. CDR3 length: 15 amino acids. V lost 2 bases to trimming and J lost 9 bases; unmatched junction nucleotides: 10. The CDR3 nucleotides read TGTGCCAGCAGTTTAGTTCCTAGCGGCGGTGGTGAGCAGTTCTTC. It translates to CASSLVPSGGGEQFF.

This sequence joins TRBV21-1 and TRBJ2-1; the table's D call, TRBD1, has no DNA check behind it. TRBV21-1 is a pseudogene segment. This CDR3 contains 15 residues. In DNA, the CDR3 is TGTGCCAGCAGCAAAGGGGACAGGACCCGCAATGAGCAGTTCTTC. Amino acid sequence: CASSKGDRTRNEQFF.

The chain has TRBV7-3 and TRBJ1-2; D gene unclear. CDR1 is SGHTA, CDR2 FQGTGA, per germline. The CDR3 consists of 15 residues. The germline V and J ends were trimmed by 0 bases and 6 bases, with 14 bases remaining between them. Here the CDR3 reads CASSLTEGPTDGYTF. CDR3 DNA: TGTGCCAGCAGCTTAACGGAGGGTCCAACGGATGGCTACACCTTC.

DNA for the CDR3: TGTGCCAGCAGCATGTCCCGGACGGGGACCTACGAGCAGTACTTC. This sequence encodes CASSMSRTGTYEQYF. The chain links TRBV11-2 to TRBJ2-7, with a possible D match to TRBD2 (5 bases). Germline CDR1 SGHAT, CDR2 FQNNGV. There are 15 residues in the CDR3. Trimming took 5 bases from V and 2 from J, leaving 16 bases between them.

This sequence joins TRBV2 and TRBJ1-1; D is possibly TRBD1 (6 bases). From germline, CDR1 is SNHLY and CDR2 FYNNEI. The length of the CDR3 is 13 residues. Trimming stripped 6 bases from V and 10 bases from J, with 18 bases between. The chain's CDR3 is CASRNRFEGGAFF. CDR3 nucleotides: TGTGCCAGCAGGAACAGGTTCGAAGGGGGAGCTTTCTTT.

This clone has just a few counts. The V call is TRBV14, the J call TRBJ2-5, with 11 bases that match TRBD2. This CDR3 comprises 16 residues. The germline gives CDR1 SGHDN, CDR2 FVKESK. The V segment lost 4 bases and the J segment 3 bases; nucleotides outside the gene matches: 7. The CDR3 DNA follows: TGTGCCAGCAGCCGACATCCGGGACTAGCGGAAGAGACCCAGTACTTC. Its translation: CASSRHPGLAEETQYF. The whole variable domain, filled in from reference TRBV14 and TRBJ2-5, reads EAGVTQFPSHSVIEKGQTVTLRCDPISGHDNLYWYRRVMGKEIKFLLHFVKESKQDESGMPNNRFLAERTGGTYSTLKVQPAELEDSGVYFCASSRHPGLAEETQYFGPGTRLLVL.

The CDR3 bases are TGTGCCAGCTCACCCCGACAGGTTCTGGGCTATGGCTACACCTTC. This translates into CASSPRQVLGYGYTF. This rearrangement joins TRBV18 to TRBJ1-2; TRBD1 might be the D (6 bases). From germline, CDR1 is KGHSH and CDR2 LQKENI. The CDR3 contains 15 residues. V was clipped by 3 bases and J by 4 bases, with 15 bases between them.

The chain is built from TRBV21-1 and TRBJ2-6; the table's TRBD1 call for D was not verified on the DNA. TRBV21-1 is recorded as a pseudogene. The CDR3 is 15 residues long. CDR3 residues: CARGQARSGANVLTF. CDR3 nucleotide sequence: TGTGCCAGAGGACAGGCTCGCTCTGGGGCCAACGTCCTGACTTTC.

This rearrangement joins TRBV20-1 to TRBJ1-1; no firm D call. The germline CDR1 and CDR2 sequences are DFQATT and SNEGSKA (reference sequence). Trimming took 7 bases from V and 8 from J, leaving 14 bases between them. The length of the CDR3 is 11 residues. The chain's CDR3 is CSVPVGQEAFF. DNA for the CDR3: TGCAGTGTGCCGGTTGGGCAGGAAGCTTTCTTT.

This chain links TRBV7-6 with TRBJ2-5; TRBD1 matches 8 bases. Trimming took 4 bases from V and 5 from J; bases not matched to a gene: 9. CDR3 size: 15 residues. Germline V gene lookup returns CDR1 SGHVS and CDR2 FNYEAQ. The CDR3 nucleotides read TGTGCCAGCAGCTCCGGGGCAGGGGGCAGGGAGACCCAGTACTTC. It codes for CASSSGAGGRETQYF.

The genes are TRBV7-2 and TRBJ2-1; TRBD1 matches 11 bases. Looked up from germline, CDR1 is SGHTA and CDR2 is FQGNSA. Trimming removed 3 bases from V and 15 bases from J; junction bases left unmatched: 4. CDR3 length equals 12 residues. CDR3 nucleotide sequence: TGTGCCAGCAGCTTGAGGGACAGGGGGATGTTCTTC. Its protein product is CASSLRDRGMFF. The variable domain in full, with the rest retrieved from reference TRBV7-2 and TRBJ2-1, is GAGVSQSPSNKVTEKGKDVELRCDPISGHTALYWYRQSLGQGLEFLIYFQGNSAPDKSGLPSDRFSAERTGGSVSTLTIQRTQQEDSAVYLCASSLRDRGMFFGPGTRLTVL.

The chain has TRBV10-1 and TRBJ2-3, with 8 bases fitting TRBD2. Germline V CDR1 and CDR2: WNHNN, SYGVQD (reference sequence). The CDR3 sequence is 16 residues long. V shed 2 bases, J shed 0 bases, and the junction held 4 bases outside the gene matches. The CDR3: CASSETSGKSTDTQYF. The DNA of the CDR3 is TGCGCCAGCAGTGAGACTAGCGGAAAGAGCACAGATACGCAGTATTTT.

The chain employs TRBV11-3 and TRBJ2-1; TRBD2 aligns across 10 bases. V shed 4 bases and J 0 bases; nucleotides not matched to a gene: 6. The CDR3 sequence is 17 residues long. The germline V gene has CDR1 SGHNT and CDR2 YENEEA. The DNA for the CDR3 is TGTGCCAGCAGCTCCCGGACTAGCGGTAGCTCCTACAATGAGCAGTTCTTC. Translation gives CASSSRTSGSSYNEQFF.